Below, 24 T cell receptor beta chains from the same sample are listed, as sequenced in a study of OX40 agonist ivuxolimab in advanced cancers. Some clones are missing from TCRdb's copy, which holds only in-frame ones; the method was immunoSEQ multiplex PCR. This table holds fewer than 30,000 clones, roughly 90% found once. The material was CD4+ or CD8+ T cells sorted from blood, obtained in a trial of the OX40 agonist ivuxolimab. The receptors derive from an adult with an advanced solid tumor such as melanoma, head and neck, liver or kidney cancer.

V gene TRBV10-1 combines with J gene TRBJ2-7; D might be TRBD2 (5 bases). Trimming removed 3 bases from V and 3 bases from J, with 9 bases in between. The CDR3 spans 13 residues. Germline V gene sequence: CDR1 WNHNN, CDR2 SYGVQD (reference sequence). The CDR3 DNA reads as TGCGCCAGCAGTGATCCTGGGAGCTACGAGCAGTACTTC. Protein: CASSDPGSYEQYF.

The CDR3 DNA sequence: TGCGCCAGCAGCCAAGAAGGGTCAGAAAATAGCAATCAGCCCCAGCATTTT. Translated, it gives CASSQEGSENSNQPQHF. This rearrangement joins TRBV4-1 to TRBJ1-5; D unclear. V gave up 0 bases and J gave up 0 bases, with 12 bases separating them. The CDR3 totals 17 residues. The germline gives CDR1 MGHRA, CDR2 YSYEKL.

The V and J genes are TRBV7-2 and TRBJ2-1, with a tentative D call TRBD2 (5 bases). CDR3 length equals 14 residues. Germline lookup yields CDR1 SGHTA and CDR2 FQGNSA. The V gene lost 8 bases and the J gene lost 0 bases, with 11 bases spanning the gap. As DNA, the CDR3 is TGTGCCAGCGGTGTCGAGGGCTCCTACAATGAGCAGTTCTTC. Amino acid sequence: CASGVEGSYNEQFF.

The gene calls are TRBV5-1 and TRBJ1-6, with D tentatively TRBD1 (6 bases). This CDR3 is built from 17 residues. The V end was cut by 0 bases, the J end by 6 bases, with 16 bases between. In germline, CDR1 is SGHRS, CDR2 YFSETQ. CDR3 DNA sequence: TGCGCCAGCAGCTTGGCCGAGACGAGGACAGTTAATTCACCCCTCCACTTT. Its translation is CASSLAETRTVNSPLHF.

This sequence joins TRBV11-1 and TRBJ1-1, with D uncertain. This CDR3 is built from 15 residues. Germline V gene data show CDR1 as SGHAT and CDR2 as FQDESV (reference sequence). Between the trimmed V and J ends, which lost 5 bases and 3 bases, there was a span of 16 bases. As DNA, the CDR3 is TGTGCCAGCAGCCCCCTAGTAGCAGGAGACACTGAAGCTTTCTTT. It codes for CASSPLVAGDTEAFF.

The gene calls are TRBV7-2 and TRBJ2-7; no firm D call. V lost 1 base and J 0 bases, leaving 7 bases between the germline ends. Germline values: CDR1 SGHTA, CDR2 FQGNSA. The CDR3 totals 14 residues. CDR3 nucleotides: TGTGCCAGCAGCTTAGGTCCAAGCTCCTACGAGCAGTACTTC. Translation gives CASSLGPSSYEQYF.

Here the CDR3 reads CASSQEPRAETQYF. CDR3 bases: TGCGCCAGCAGCCAAGAGCCCCGTGCCGAGACCCAGTACTTC. The chain is built from TRBV4-1 and TRBJ2-5; no clear D gene. The CDR3 is 14 residues long. The V gene's germline CDR1 is MGHRA and CDR2 YSYEKL. V dropped 0 bases and J dropped 5 bases, with 10 bases sitting between them.

The sample holds one count of this clone. The genes are TRBV7-6 and TRBJ2-1; perhaps D is TRBD1 or TRBD2 (6 bases each). The CDR3 consists of 16 residues. Between the trimmed V and J ends, which lost 0 bases and 7 bases, there was a span of 16 bases. In germline, CDR1 is SGHVS, CDR2 FNYEAQ. The CDR3 sequence: CASSLADPGAGNEQFF. CDR3 in DNA: TGTGCCAGCAGCTTAGCGGACCCGGGGGCCGGGAATGAGCAGTTCTTC. Based on the CDR3 plus reference TRBV7-6 and TRBJ2-1, the full variable domain is GAGVSQSPRYKVTKRGQDVALRCDPISGHVSLYWYRQALGQGPEFLTYFNYEAQQDKSGLPNDRFSAERPEGSISTLTIQRTEQRDSAMYRCASSLADPGAGNEQFFGPGTRLTVL.

The J gene is TRBJ2-6, the V gene TRBV6-5; D may be TRBD2 (6 bases). Trimming removed 0 bases at V and 0 bases at J, with 6 bases between. This CDR3 contains 16 residues. The germline CDR1 and CDR2 sequences are MNHEY and SVGAGI. The CDR3 sequence: CASSYSGGSGANVLTF. CDR3 in DNA: TGTGCCAGCAGTTACTCCGGGGGCTCTGGGGCCAACGTCCTGACTTTC.

In DNA, the CDR3 is TGTGCCAGCAGCGCCGGGACAGGGCTGGACGCTTTCTTT. Its protein is CASSAGTGLDAFF. The chain joins TRBV9 to TRBJ1-1; the match to TRBD1 covers 9 bases. The CDR3 spans 13 residues. The V and J ends lost 3 bases and 11 bases, in that order; junction bases with no gene match: 8. The germline V gene encodes CDR1 SGDLS and CDR2 YYNGEE.

J is TRBJ1-1 and V is TRBV7-8; unclear D gene. With 5 bases removed from V and 7 bases from J, the gap between germline ends came to 11 bases. Germline V CDR1 and CDR2: SGHVS, FQNEAQ. There are 12 residues in the CDR3. The CDR3 DNA sequence: TGTGCCAGCAGCCGTTCAGGAATTGAAGCTTTCTTT. It codes for CASSRSGIEAFF.

The genes are TRBV9 and TRBJ2-7; D remains unclear. The CDR3 is 14 amino acids. Trimming cost V 3 bases and J 0 bases, with 10 bases left between them. Looked up from germline, CDR1 is SGDLS and CDR2 is YYNGEE. The CDR3 loop is CASSGSRSSYEQYF. In DNA, the CDR3 is TGTGCCAGCAGCGGATCCAGATCCTCCTACGAGCAGTACTTC.

CDR3 region: CASSHIMGGNQPQHF. The CDR3 coding sequence is TGTGCCAGTAGTCATATTATGGGTGGCAATCAGCCCCAGCATTTT. The V call is TRBV19, the J call TRBJ1-5; D not resolved. V dropped 5 bases and J dropped 2 bases, with 13 bases sitting between them. Germline CDR1 is LNHDA and CDR2 is SQIVND (reference sequence). This CDR3 has 15 amino acids.

This chain connects TRBV30 to TRBJ1-1; no firm D call. V was shortened by 0 bases and J by 0 bases, with 14 bases between the two germline ends. CDR1 GTSNPN and CDR2 SVGIG come from the germline V gene (reference sequence). CDR3 length: 16 amino acids. Here the CDR3 reads CAWSVRGTPMNTEAFF. As DNA, the CDR3 is TGTGCCTGGAGTGTACGAGGTACTCCTATGAACACTGAAGCTTTCTTT.

The chain is built from TRBV7-9 and TRBJ2-1; 15 positions match TRBD2. The CDR3 totals 17 residues. V was pared by 5 bases and J by 2 bases, with 4 bases of the junction left unmatched. CDR1 and CDR2 from the germline V gene are SEHNR and FQNEAQ (reference sequence). The CDR3 here is CASSPGLAGGPYNEQFF. CDR3 nucleotides: TGTGCCAGCAGCCCCGGACTAGCGGGAGGGCCCTACAATGAGCAGTTCTTC.

This chain uses TRBV30 with TRBJ2-7; tentatively, D is TRBD1 (5 bases). With 5 bases removed from V and 6 bases from J, the gap between germline ends came to 14 bases. Germline CDR1 and CDR2: GTSNPN and SVGIG (reference sequence). The CDR3 length is 12 residues. DNA of the CDR3: TGTGCCTGGGGACAAGGTTTTCGCGAGCAGTACTTC. Its protein is CAWGQGFREQYF.

The chain employs TRBV7-9 and TRBJ2-2; D gene unclear. The CDR3 length is 13 residues. Trimming took off 2 bases at V and 2 bases at J, with 3 bases between the two ends. CDR1 is SEHNR, CDR2 FQNEAQ, per germline (reference sequence). The CDR3 region has the DNA TGTGCCAGCAGCTTAAAAAACACCGGGGAGCTGTTTTTT. Its translation is CASSLKNTGELFF.

The rearrangement links TRBV29-1 to TRBJ2-7; tentative D call: TRBD2 (6 bases). Looked up from germline, CDR1 is SQVTM and CDR2 is ANQGSEA. Trimming removed 7 bases from V and 2 bases from J, with 15 bases in between. The length of the CDR3 is 13 residues. The CDR3 loop reads CSGGGGYTYEQYF. As DNA, the CDR3 is TGCAGCGGGGGAGGCGGGTACACCTACGAGCAGTACTTC.

The V call is TRBV7-3, the J call TRBJ1-6; unclear D gene. Deletions cut 5 bases from V and 4 bases from J, with 6 bases between. Germline CDR1 reads SGHTA; CDR2 reads FQGTGA. The CDR3 is made up of 13 amino acids. Here the CDR3 reads CASSRRYNSPLHF. The CDR3 DNA is TGTGCCAGCAGCCGGAGATATAATTCACCCCTCCACTTT.

The chain is built from TRBV6-5 and TRBJ1-2; TRBD1 matches at 8 bases. The CDR3 is made up of 15 amino acids. Germline trimming cut 7 bases from V and 4 bases from J; bases unmatched to any gene: 11. Germline CDR1 MNHEY, CDR2 SVGAGI. The CDR3 DNA follows: TGTGCCAGCACGCCGGCAGGGGGCGGACCCTATGGCTACACCTTC. Amino acids: CASTPAGGGPYGYTF.

The chain joins TRBV7-9 to TRBJ2-2, with 7 bases matching TRBD1. CDR3 size: 15 residues. V trimming: 5 bases; J trimming: 2 bases; junction bases outside the gene matches: 5. Germline lookup yields CDR1 SEHNR and CDR2 FQNEAQ (reference sequence). The CDR3 DNA is TGTGCCAGCAGCCCCTGGACAGGTAACACCGGGGAGCTGTTTTTT. Protein: CASSPWTGNTGELFF.

The chain employs TRBV19 and TRBJ2-3; D is unclear. Looked up from germline, CDR1 is LNHDA and CDR2 is SQIVND (reference sequence). This CDR3 region has 15 residues. Trimming left V 5 bases short and J 0 bases short, with 12 bases between. The DNA of the CDR3 is TGTGCCAGTAGTGTGACCCCCGGGAGCACAGATACGCAGTATTTT. Amino acid sequence: CASSVTPGSTDTQYF.

The chain employs TRBV5-4 and TRBJ1-2; maybe TRBD1 (6 bases). The ends were cut back, 6 bases at V and 12 bases at J, with 18 bases in the middle. CDR1 and CDR2 from the germline V gene are SGHNT and YYREEE (reference sequence). CDR3 length: 12 residues. The CDR3 nucleotides are TGTGCCAGCACCCAAATGGGACAAGAGGACACCTTC. It specifies CASTQMGQEDTF.

The CDR3 reads CASSSPGRREKLFF. In nucleotides, the CDR3 is TGTGCCAGCAGCTCCCCGGGAAGGAGAGAAAAACTGTTTTTT. The chain couples TRBV7-9 to TRBJ1-4, with unresolved D. This CDR3 spans 14 amino acids. Looked up from germline, CDR1 is SEHNR and CDR2 is FQNEAQ (reference sequence). The V end lost 4 bases, the J end lost 8 bases, and 14 bases lay between the germline ends.